This T cell receptor (beta chain) came from a study of persistence of HIV-infected CD4 T cells. Sequencing used immunoSEQ version 4 in survey mode. Libraries were prepared by immunoSEQ multiplex PCR; TCRdb keeps only in-frame clonotypes and omits some of them. The sample lists some 13,000 clones, about three fifths occurring once. An overlapping HIV-1 Gag peptide pool stimulated these cells at roughly 0.97 ug/peptide/mL. Sorting selected CD4+ T cells upregulating both CD40 ligand and CD69. Donors had CD4+ T cell counts above 400 cells/uL and were CMV-seropositive. The study, taken as a whole, reports: CMV- and Gag-responding cells had lower TCRbeta richness than CD3/CD28-responding cells.

A note on this clone: Its antigen is not identified.

Sequenced here: CD4+ T cells sorted from PBMCs after approximately 19-hour stimulation, sampled from a patient who received antiretroviral therapy. The TCR originated in an adult man with HIV who was CMV-seropositive.

In DNA, the CDR3 is TGCGCCAGCACCCGTCGGAGCGGAGAGACCCAGTACTTC. Translated: CASTRRSGETQYF. The chain uses TRBV5-1 and TRBJ2-5; D is possibly TRBD2 (5 bases). V was clipped by 6 bases and J by 4 bases, with 13 bases between them. Germline values: CDR1 SGHRS, CDR2 YFSETQ. The length of the CDR3 is 13 residues.